Below are 26 T cell receptor beta chains sequenced from a single sample in a study of T cell repertoires in cytomegalovirus infection (dated by TCRdb to the late 2010s). The instrument was an Illumina HiSeq 1500. TCRdb reran the public reads through fastp at Q25 and MiXCR, keeping productive beta chains. A single entry per CDR3 protein holds the most common genes and DNA from its merged rows. The sample has roughly 200,000 distinct CDR3 sequences on record, 8% to 10% of them singletons. Approximately 4.6% of the sample belongs to the ten largest clones. Source material: PBMCs. These receptors all stem from a human donor in good health (CMV status not recorded). Some clones in this sample may be carry-over from other donors' samples.

The CDR3 spells CASSDRDTGQETQYF. Here the CDR3 DNA reads TGTGCCAGCAGCGACAGGGATACGGGCCAAGAGACCCAGTACTTC. The chain is built from TRBV28 and TRBJ2-5, with 7 bases lining up with TRBD1. J was trimmed by 1 base and V by 6 bases; bases with no gene match: 8. CDR3 size: 15 residues. The germline V gene encodes CDR1 MDHEN and CDR2 SYDVKM.

This clonotype was found many times. J is TRBJ2-3 and V is TRBV24-1; D may be TRBD1 (6 bases). The V gene's germline CDR1 is KGHDR and CDR2 SFDVKD. Trimming cost V 4 bases and J 3 bases, with 22 bases left between them. The CDR3 extends over 18 amino acids. The CDR3 is CATSDPLPGTRDTDTQYF. The CDR3 DNA reads as TGTGCCACCAGTGACCCTCTTCCCGGGACACGGGATACAGATACGCAGTATTTT.

By its share, this clonotype is medium-sized (0.01 to 0.1%). The V and J genes are TRBV7-2 and TRBJ1-3; TRBD1 agrees at 7 bases. There are 16 residues in the CDR3. With 5 bases clipped from V and 3 bases from J, the junction kept 10 bases outside the gene matches. CDR1 is SGHTA and CDR2 is FQGNSA in the germline V gene. In nucleotides, the CDR3 is TGTGCCAGCAGCGTCTGGGACAGACAGAATGGAAACACCATATATTTT. Amino acids: CASSVWDRQNGNTIYF. Complete variable domain (other parts from reference TRBV7-2 and TRBJ1-3): GAGVSQSPSNKVTEKGKDVELRCDPISGHTALYWYRQSLGQGLEFLIYFQGNSAPDKSGLPSDRFSAERTGGSVSTLTIQRTQQEDSAVYLCASSVWDRQNGNTIYFGEGSWLTVV.

Ten or more counts support this clonotype. V usage is TRBV7-9 and J usage is TRBJ1-2, with 7 bases fitting TRBD1. Germline CDR1 SEHNR, CDR2 FQNEAQ (reference sequence). The CDR3 extends over 12 amino acids. The V segment lost 8 bases and the J segment 7 bases; nucleotides outside the gene matches: 7. The CDR3 spells CASGQGEGGYTF. The CDR3 region has the DNA TGTGCCAGCGGGCAGGGGGAAGGTGGCTACACCTTC.

This clonotype was seen at least ten times. The CDR3 reads CASTSNRREQYF. Here the CDR3 DNA reads TGTGCCAGCACCTCGAATCGGCGGGAGCAGTACTTC. The chain employs TRBV12-3 or TRBV12-4 and TRBJ2-7; D is ambiguous. Trimming left V 7 bases short and J 7 bases short, with 14 bases between. The CDR3 loop spans 12 amino acids.

This clonotype was counted at least ten times. The chain recombines TRBV7-2 with TRBJ2-3; D is possibly TRBD2 (6 bases). The CDR3 totals 14 residues. V lost 3 bases to trimming and J lost 7 bases, with 14 bases between them. Germline V gene sequence: CDR1 SGHTA, CDR2 FQGNSA. The CDR3 loop is CASSLERGTHTQYF. For the CDR3, the DNA is TGTGCCAGCAGCTTGGAACGAGGGACTCATACGCAGTATTTT.

This clonotype was seen at least ten times. The rearrangement uses TRBV27 and TRBJ1-1, with a possible D match to TRBD1 (6 bases). Germline assignment: CDR1 MNHEY and CDR2 SMNVEV (reference sequence). The CDR3 has 13 amino acids. V was shortened by 2 bases and J by 10 bases, with 14 bases between the two germline ends. The CDR3 region is CASSLAQGGGAFF. CDR3 in DNA: TGTGCCAGCAGTTTAGCCCAGGGAGGGGGAGCTTTCTTT.

This clonotype was detected ten times or more. The V call is TRBV7-8, the J call TRBJ1-4; D is possibly TRBD1 (6 bases). From germline, CDR1 is SGHVS and CDR2 FQNEAQ. The CDR3 has 17 amino acids. The ends were cut back, 2 bases at V and 1 base at J, with 14 bases in the middle. CDR3 sequence reads: CASSLRRGEGTNEKLFF. In DNA, the CDR3 is TGTGCCAGCAGCTTACGCAGGGGAGAAGGAACTAATGAAAAACTGTTTTTT.

This clonotype was observed at least ten times. DNA of the CDR3: TGTGCCAGCAGCTTAGAGTTGCGGGGGGGCTACACAGATACGCAGTATTTT. Residues: CASSLELRGGYTDTQYF. The chain links TRBV7-6 to TRBJ2-3; 9 nucleotides match TRBD2. V lost 1 base to trimming and J lost 2 bases; unmatched junction nucleotides: 7. The germline CDR1 and CDR2 sequences are SGHVS and FNYEAQ. The CDR3 totals 17 residues.

The chain joins TRBV19 to TRBJ1-1, with TRBD1 matching over 7 bases. Germline V gene data show CDR1 as LNHDA and CDR2 as SQIVND (reference sequence). This CDR3 has 14 amino acids. V lost 3 bases to trimming and J lost 1 base; unmatched junction nucleotides: 2. This CDR3 is CASSIGTANTEAFF. In DNA form, the CDR3 reads TGTGCCAGTAGTATCGGGACAGCGAACACTGAAGCTTTCTTT.

A note on this clonotype: A read error may explain this, as a much larger clone is one base away. The chain recombines TRBV19 with TRBJ1-1; 9 bases match TRBD1. This CDR3 spans 14 amino acids. The J segment lost 10 bases and the V segment lost 5 bases, leaving 11 bases of the junction unmatched. The germline V gene encodes CDR1 LNHDA and CDR2 SQIVND (reference sequence). DNA for the CDR3: TGTGCCAGTAGTCTCCGGGACAGGGAGGCTGGAGCTTTCTTT. It yields the protein CASSLRDREAGAFF.

This clonotype was counted at least ten times. DNA for the CDR3: TGTGCCAGCAGCCGAAATGAGATGGGTAGCAATCAGCCCCAGCATTTT. Translated: CASSRNEMGSNQPQHF. The chain carries TRBV7-2 and TRBJ1-5, with D unresolved. CDR1 is SGHTA and CDR2 is FQGNSA in the germline V gene. The CDR3 loop spans 16 amino acids. The V end lost 5 bases, the J end lost 0 bases, and 14 bases lay between the germline ends.

This clonotype was seen repeatedly, ten times or more. V gene TRBV28 combines with J gene TRBJ1-1; possible D gene TRBD1, 6 bases. The CDR3 extends over 15 amino acids. The V end was cut by 7 bases, the J end by 3 bases, with 18 bases between. CDR1 is MDHEN and CDR2 is SYDVKM in the germline V gene. The chain's CDR3 is CASTSHEQGYTEAFF. CDR3 DNA: TGTGCCAGCACCAGCCACGAACAGGGATACACTGAAGCTTTCTTT.

The V call is TRBV12-3 or TRBV12-4, the J call TRBJ2-4; TRBD2 agrees at 8 bases. Losses at the gene ends were 6 bases for V and 9 bases for J; bases not matched to a gene: 10. The CDR3 spans 14 residues. The CDR3 loop is CASSPGGDPSIQYF. The CDR3 DNA is TGTGCCAGCAGCCCGGGGGGGGACCCATCCATTCAGTACTTC.

This chain connects TRBV19 to TRBJ2-5; D call uncertain. The CDR3 is 11 residues long. Germline-derived CDR1 and CDR2 are LNHDA and SQIVND (reference sequence). V was trimmed by 2 bases and J by 5 bases, leaving 3 bases between them. Here the CDR3 DNA reads TGTGCCAGTAGTATACGTGAGACCCAGTACTTC. Protein sequence: CASSIRETQYF.

J is TRBJ2-1 and V is TRBV19, with D perhaps TRBD1 or TRBD2 (5 bases each). Germline CDR1 is LNHDA and CDR2 is SQIVND (reference sequence). V lost 6 bases to trimming and J lost 7 bases, with 19 bases between them. This CDR3 spans 15 amino acids. For the CDR3, the DNA is TGTGCCAGTAGCCACGACCTTAGTGGGGGTAATGAGCAGTTCTTC. Translated: CASSHDLSGGNEQFF.

This clonotype turned up a few times. This chain joins TRBV15 and TRBJ1-2; D remains ambiguous. This CDR3 is 13 amino acids long. With 0 bases removed from V and 7 bases from J, the gap between germline ends came to 9 bases. CDR1 is LNHNV, CDR2 YYDKDF, per germline (reference sequence). CDR3 sequence: CATSRDRVAGYTF. CDR3 DNA sequence: TGTGCCACCAGCAGAGATCGGGTGGCTGGCTACACCTTC.

This clonotype was seen a handful of times. V usage is TRBV5-1 and J usage is TRBJ2-5; D perhaps matches TRBD1 (6 bases). Trimming stripped 0 bases from V and 5 bases from J, with 14 bases between. Germline V lookup: CDR1 SGHRS, CDR2 YFSETQ. The CDR3 totals 15 residues. CDR3 sequence (DNA): TGCGCCAGCAGCTTGGCGACAGGTCTGGGGGAGACCCAGTACTTC. This translates into CASSLATGLGETQYF.

The V and J genes are TRBV28 and TRBJ1-3; D not resolved. V was shortened by 6 bases and J by 2 bases, with 11 bases between the two germline ends. This CDR3 has 14 amino acids. From germline, CDR1 is MDHEN and CDR2 SYDVKM. Here the CDR3 DNA reads TGTGCCAGCAGGCCCGTCGTCGCTGGAAACACCATATATTTT. Translating it yields CASRPVVAGNTIYF.

This clonotype was recorded at least ten times. V and J are TRBV7-2 and TRBJ1-1, with D possibly being TRBD1 (5 bases). Looked up from germline, CDR1 is SGHTA and CDR2 is FQGNSA. V lost 3 bases to trimming and J lost 1 base, with 15 bases between them. This CDR3 contains 16 residues. CDR3 nucleotide sequence: TGTGCCAGCAGCTTTCCCGCGGGGGGTGGGAACACTGAAGCTTTCTTT. Protein: CASSFPAGGGNTEAFF.

The chain employs TRBV5-4 and TRBJ2-1; 14 bases fit TRBD2. V lost 1 base to trimming and J lost 8 bases; unmatched junction nucleotides: 5. The CDR3 totals 16 residues. Germline V gene sequence: CDR1 SGHNT, CDR2 YYREEE (reference sequence). The CDR3 here is CASSLRRLAGGDEQFF. The CDR3 nucleotides read TGTGCCAGCAGCTTGAGGCGACTAGCGGGGGGGGATGAGCAGTTCTTC.

For the CDR3, the DNA is TGTGCCACCAGTGATTTGGACAGCTACGAGCAGTACTTC. Its translation: CATSDLDSYEQYF. This chain links TRBV24-1 with TRBJ2-7; perhaps TRBD1 as D (5 bases). V was cut by 0 bases and J by 3 bases, with 5 bases left in between. The CDR3 contains 13 residues. Germline CDR1 reads KGHDR; CDR2 reads SFDVKD.

This clonotype has a count of ten or more. The chain is built from TRBV6-2 or TRBV6-3 and TRBJ2-1, with D possibly matching TRBD2 (6 bases). There are 11 residues in the CDR3. Germline V CDR1 and CDR2: MNHEY, SVGEGT. Trimming cost V 6 bases and J 9 bases, with 9 bases left between them. This chain's CDR3 is CASSYGGEQFF. DNA for the CDR3: TGTGCCAGCAGCTACGGGGGTGAGCAGTTCTTC.

V usage is TRBV30 and J usage is TRBJ1-6, with unresolved D. The V gene's germline CDR1 is GTSNPN and CDR2 SVGIG (reference sequence). Trimming took off 3 bases at V and 6 bases at J, with 3 bases between the two ends. This CDR3 is built from 11 residues. As DNA, the CDR3 is TGTGCCTGGAGGACTAATTCACCCCTCCACTTT. Protein: CAWRTNSPLHF.

V and J are TRBV27 and TRBJ1-1, with D possibly TRBD1 on 5 matching bases. Looked up from germline, CDR1 is MNHEY and CDR2 is SMNVEV (reference sequence). The CDR3 runs 13 residues. V was pared by 2 bases and J by 10 bases, with 14 bases between. The CDR3: CASSLEDGGTAFF. The CDR3 DNA follows: TGTGCCAGCAGTTTAGAAGACGGCGGGACAGCTTTCTTT.

This clonotype occurred a few times. V usage is TRBV28 and J usage is TRBJ1-2, with D unclear. Germline CDR1 reads MDHEN; CDR2 reads SYDVKM. This CDR3 has 13 amino acids. Trimming took 6 bases from V and 6 from J, leaving 14 bases between them. CDR3 in DNA: TGTGCCAGCAGGATTCAGCCCCGGGATGGCTACACCTTC. This codes for CASRIQPRDGYTF.